This TCR beta chain was profiled in a study of T cell responses to AZD1222 COVID-19 vaccine. Findings and limits, study-wide: Baseline testing showed seropositivity in only six AZD1222 recipients. Only after the peak T cell response were repertoires sampled. The reported proportion of spike-specific TCRs targeting unmutated variant regions was nearly half. The donor group comprised mostly white British people and more females; the analysis possibly underestimated clonal diversity.

For this clone: Its antigen is as yet unknown.

Produced via immunoSEQ multiplex PCR; TCRdb's table is partial and in-frame only. The sample carries around 76,000 clones, about 85% recorded once. The CDR3 consists of 17 residues. Germline values: CDR1 MGHRA, CDR2 YSYEKL. V lost 1 base to trimming and J lost 0 bases, with 13 bases between them. The clonotype comes from an adult in good health. The sample in question was peripheral blood, obtained on day 0 of AZD1222 vaccination. The rearrangement joins TRBV4-1 to TRBJ1-5; D call uncertain. CDR3 region: CASSQVGRSYSNQPQHF. Here the CDR3 DNA reads TGCGCCAGCAGCCAAGTGGGCAGGTCCTATAGCAATCAGCCCCAGCATTTT.